The 24 T cell receptor beta chains below all came from one sample that was sequenced in a study of T cell clonality in common variable immunodeficiency. TCRdb's copy holds only in-frame clones and misses some; the assay was immunoSEQ multiplex PCR. Reported are about 35,000 clones, none seen only once; the ten largest carry roughly a tenth. The sequenced material came from peripheral blood mononuclear cells. These receptors originate from a person between 18 and 75 years old in good health.

This clone turned up a few times. Since a much larger clone is just one base distant, this may be a read error. With the read ending 3 residues before the CDR3 end, the germline J gene is used to fill in that end. Other DNA sequences in the same sample also yield this CDR3. The V call is TRBV7-3, the J call TRBJ2-3; 8 bases match TRBD1. The germline V gene has CDR1 SGHTA and CDR2 FQGTGA. This CDR3 is built from 15 residues. The sequenced CDR3 bases are TGCGCCAGCAGCTCCCAGGGGGCGTTCACAGATACG. Translation: CASSSQGAFTDT. The complete CDR3 sequence is CASSSQGAFTDTQYF.

This clone was seen at least ten times. The CDR3 goes on 3 residues after the read ends, and that part is filled in from the germline J gene. V and J are TRBV7-8 and TRBJ2-2, with D possibly matching TRBD1 (6 bases). The germline V and J ends were trimmed by 5 bases and 4 bases, with 17 bases remaining between them. The germline gives CDR1 SGHVS, CDR2 FQNEAQ. CDR3 length: 16 amino acids. The CDR3 loop reads CASSTTGLVGTGELFF. The covered CDR3 bases are TGTGCCAGCAGCACCACAGGGTTGGTGGGCACCGGGGAG.

This clone occurred many times. The CDR3 is cut off 3 residues early in the read; its end comes from the germline J gene. The chain employs TRBV5-1 and TRBJ2-1; 7 bases align to TRBD1. This CDR3 region has 15 residues. Germline V gene data show CDR1 as SGHRS and CDR2 as YFSETQ. The V segment lost 0 bases and the J segment 9 bases; nucleotides outside the gene matches: 9. The covered CDR3 bases are TGCGCCAGCAGCTTGGGAGGGGGCCCTTCCTCTGAG. As protein: CASSLGGGPSSE. The entire CDR3 sequence reads CASSLGGGPSSEQFF.

This clone was found many times. The read finishes 3 residues shy of the CDR3 end, and the germline J gene is used to complete it. The J gene is TRBJ2-1, the V gene TRBV19; TRBD1 matches at 7 bases. V lost 5 bases to trimming and J lost 6 bases; unmatched junction nucleotides: 13. The germline V gene has CDR1 LNHDA and CDR2 SQIVND (reference sequence). The CDR3 has 16 amino acids. The sequenced part of the CDR3 DNA is TGTGCCAGTAGTCTTCGCCCCGCGACAGGGCCCAATGAG. Translating gives CASSLRPATGPNE. The whole CDR3 sequence reads CASSLRPATGPNEQFF. Drawing the rest from reference TRBV19 and TRBJ2-1, the complete variable domain is DGGITQSPKYLFRKEGQNVTLSCEQNLNHDAMYWYRQDPGQGLRLIYYSQIVNDFQKGDIAEGYSVSREKKESFPLTVTSAQKNPTAFYLCASSLRPATGPNEQFFGPGTRLTVL.

This clone has at least ten counts. With the read ending 3 residues before the CDR3 end, the germline J gene is used to fill in that end. The chain couples TRBV20-1 to TRBJ2-2; D not certain. The CDR3 extends over 14 amino acids. Trimming removed 0 bases from V and 4 bases from J, with 9 bases in between. The V gene's germline CDR1 is DFQATT and CDR2 SNEGSKA (reference sequence). The part of the CDR3 DNA that was read is TGCAGTGCTAGAGACAGGTCTTCCACCGGGGAG. Protein sequence: CSARDRSSTGE. The whole CDR3 sequence is CSARDRSSTGELFF.

There are many counts of this clone. Coverage ceases 3 residues before the CDR3 finishes, and the germline J gene fills in the end. The chain has TRBV28 and TRBJ2-7, with 10 bases matching TRBD2. Germline trimming cut 5 bases from V and 3 bases from J; bases unmatched to any gene: 4. The length of the CDR3 is 14 residues. CDR1 is MDHEN and CDR2 is SYDVKM in the germline V gene. The CDR3 loop is CASSETSGFYEQYF. The covered CDR3 bases are TGTGCCAGCAGTGAGACTAGCGGGTTCTACGAG.

This clone was seen at least ten times. The read terminates 3 residues ahead of where the CDR3 ends, so the germline J gene completes it. The chain uses TRBV7-2 and TRBJ2-1, with TRBD2 matching over 10 bases. V lost 4 bases and J lost 9; bases outside the gene matches: 6. CDR1 SGHTA and CDR2 FQGNSA come from the germline V gene. This CDR3 is 14 amino acids long. The covered CDR3 bases are TGTGCCAGCAGCTCCGGGACTAGCGCGTCTGAG. Translated, it gives CASSSGTSASE. From start to end, the CDR3 is CASSSGTSASEQFF.

Only a few counts were recorded for this clone. The read gets to within 3 residues of the CDR3 end, and the germline J gene fills in the rest. This chain uses TRBV2 with TRBJ2-1, with 12 bases aligning to TRBD2. The CDR3 has 19 residues. Germline CDR1 and CDR2: SNHLY and FYNNEI. The J segment lost 8 bases and the V segment lost 5 bases, leaving 19 bases of the junction unmatched. The chain's CDR3 is CASSNALAGGFPNGDEQFF. CDR3 DNA, as far as it was read: TGTGCCAGCAGTAACGCGCTAGCGGGAGGGTTCCCTAATGGGGATGAG.

A word on this clone: The read terminates 3 residues before the CDR3 end, so the remaining end is supplied by the germline J gene. The V call is TRBV30, the J call TRBJ1-2; D gene uncertain. Germline V CDR1 and CDR2: GTSNPN, SVGIG (reference sequence). This CDR3 spans 13 amino acids. CDR3 residues: CAWDISSYNDYTF. The DNA read from the CDR3 is TGTGCCTGGGACATCAGCTCCTACAATGAC. The complete variable domain, with remaining parts taken from reference TRBV30 and TRBJ1-2, reads SQTIHQWPATLVQPVGSPLSLECTVEGTSNPNLYWYRQAAGRGLQLLFYSVGIGQISSEVPQNLSASRPQDRQFILSSKKLLLSDSGFYLCAWDISSYNDYTFGSGTRLTVV.

At least ten counts were recorded for this clone. The missing CDR3 end, 3 residues past where the read stops, is filled in from the germline J gene. This chain connects TRBV19 to TRBJ1-1, with TRBD1 as a possible D gene (6 bases). This CDR3 has 13 amino acids. Germline V gene data show CDR1 as LNHDA and CDR2 as SQIVND (reference sequence). The V gene lost 6 bases and the J gene lost 1 base, with 9 bases spanning the gap. Incomplete CDR3 DNA: TGTGCCAGTAGGGACAGAGAGAACACTGAA. It specifies CASRDRENTE. The whole CDR3 region reads CASRDRENTEAFF.

Details on this clone: The CDR3 end is not reached by the read, which stops 3 residues before it; the germline J gene fills it in. The V and J genes are TRBV5-6 and TRBJ2-3; unclear D gene. Looked up from germline, CDR1 is SGHDT and CDR2 is YYEEEE. The CDR3 runs to 13 residues. Trimming took 4 bases from V and 5 from J, leaving 11 bases between them. CDR3 in amino acids: CASSVTGIDTQYF. The covered CDR3 bases are TGTGCCAGCAGCGTGACGGGTATAGATACG.

This clone was seen a handful of times. The CDR3 bases that were read are TGCGCCAGCAGATCCCCCCCGGAGGGAAAA. It translates to CASRSPPEGK. The full CDR3 reads CASRSPPEGKLFF. This sequence joins TRBV10-2 and TRBJ1-4; no clear D. The CDR3 is cut off 3 residues early in the read; its end comes from the germline J gene. Per germline, CDR1 WSHSY and CDR2 SAAADI. The CDR3 length is 13 residues. Trimming pared 6 bases from V and 10 bases from J, leaving 15 bases between.

As to this clone: Coverage ceases 3 residues before the CDR3 finishes, and the germline J gene fills in the end. The genes are TRBV7-8 and TRBJ2-1, with D possibly being TRBD2 (5 bases). Looked up from germline, CDR1 is SGHVS and CDR2 is FQNEAQ. The CDR3 is 16 residues long. Deletions cut 1 base from V and 0 bases from J, with 10 bases between. The CDR3 is CASSLVAGVSYNEQFF. The CDR3 DNA, read in part, is TGTGCCAGCAGCTTAGTGGCCGGGGTCTCCTACAATGAG. Full variable domain (rest looked up from reference TRBV7-8 and TRBJ2-1): GAGVSQSPRYKVAKRGQDVALRCDPISGHVSLFWYQQALGQGPEFLTYFQNEAQLDKSGLPSDRFFAERPEGSVSTLKIQRTQQEDSAVYLCASSLVAGVSYNEQFFGPGTRLTVL.

This clone showed up just a few times. The observed sequence ends 3 residues before the CDR3 terminus, with the missing tail filled in from the germline J gene. J is TRBJ2-7 and V is TRBV5-1; TRBD1 matches at 7 bases. J lost 2 bases, V lost 0 bases, and 11 bases had no gene match. Germline-derived CDR1 and CDR2 are SGHRS and YFSETQ. The CDR3 has 17 amino acids. This chain's CDR3 is CASSLAWDSPMPYEQYF. CDR3 DNA (partial): TGCGCCAGCAGCTTGGCCTGGGACAGCCCGATGCCCTACGAG.

This clone was seen many times. The read terminates 3 residues ahead of where the CDR3 ends, so the germline J gene completes it. J is TRBJ1-2 and V is TRBV5-6; the match to TRBD1 covers 10 bases. The CDR3 has 12 amino acids. Germline V gene data show CDR1 as SGHDT and CDR2 as YYEEEE. V dropped 4 bases and J dropped 6; count of bases not matched to a gene: 0. The CDR3 reads CASSGTGDGYTF. Incomplete CDR3 DNA: TGTGCCAGCAGCGGGACAGGGGATGGC.

This clone was counted ten times or more. From the germline J gene comes the end of the CDR3, since the read stops 3 residues before it. This chain joins TRBV7-3 and TRBJ2-1, with 10 bases fitting TRBD2. The germline V gene encodes CDR1 SGHTA and CDR2 FQGTGA. The V and J ends lost 2 bases and 7 bases, in that order; junction bases with no gene match: 2. This CDR3 is 14 amino acids long. CDR3 DNA, as far as it was read: TGTGCCAGCAGCTTAGCTAGCGGGAGTAATGAG. Protein sequence: CASSLASGSNE. The CDR3 in its entirety is CASSLASGSNEQFF.

This clone has a count of ten or more. The read terminates 3 residues ahead of where the CDR3 ends, so the germline J gene completes it. The chain carries TRBV6-1 and TRBJ2-1; TRBD2 matches 12 bases. This CDR3 is 15 amino acids long. CDR1 and CDR2 (germline): MNHNS, SASEGT. V was pared by 3 bases and J by 8 bases, with 5 bases of the junction left unmatched. The CDR3 spells CASSETSGRGDEQFF. The covered CDR3 bases are TGTGCCAGCAGTGAGACTAGCGGGAGAGGAGATGAG.

This clone was seen many times. The CDR3 end is not reached by the read, which stops 3 residues before it; the germline J gene fills it in. The gene calls are TRBV20-1 and TRBJ1-4; D call uncertain. CDR1 and CDR2 from the germline V gene are DFQATT and SNEGSKA (reference sequence). The CDR3 totals 15 residues. Trimming left V 3 bases short and J 0 bases short, with 11 bases between. Partial CDR3 DNA: TGCAGTGCTAGTCCAGGTTTTGCAACTAATGAAAAA. Protein: CSASPGFATNEK. The full CDR3 is CSASPGFATNEKLFF.

In its sample, this clone was seen many times. The read falls 3 residues short of the CDR3 end, and the missing part is taken from the germline J gene. V and J are TRBV19 and TRBJ2-1; 8 nucleotides agree with TRBD1. This CDR3 comprises 13 residues. Trimming at V came to 8 bases and at J to 9 bases, leaving 9 bases not matched to a gene. The V gene's germline CDR1 is LNHDA and CDR2 SQIVND (reference sequence). The sequenced part of the CDR3 DNA is TGTGCCAGTCGCGACAGGGGATCGCCTGAG. Residues: CASRDRGSPE. The entire CDR3 reads CASRDRGSPEQFF.

This clone was detected many times. The DNA ends 3 residues before the CDR3 does, and the rest of the CDR3 is filled in from the germline J gene. This chain connects TRBV13 to TRBJ1-2; 7 bases map to TRBD1. Germline V lookup: CDR1 PRHDT, CDR2 FYEKMQ (reference sequence). The CDR3 totals 15 residues. The J segment lost 6 bases and the V segment lost 5 bases, leaving 12 bases of the junction unmatched. The sequenced CDR3 bases are TGTGCCAGCAGCCCGCGGGACAGTCTTTTAGATGGC. Its translation is CASSPRDSLLDG. The whole CDR3 sequence reads CASSPRDSLLDGYTF.

This clone was observed at least ten times. The CDR3 end is not reached by the read, which stops 3 residues before it; the germline J gene fills it in. This chain connects TRBV7-9 to TRBJ2-7; 7 positions agree with TRBD1. Trimming at V came to 1 base and at J to 3 bases, leaving 3 bases not matched to a gene. The CDR3 has 14 residues. CDR1 is SEHNR and CDR2 is FQNEAQ in the germline V gene (reference sequence). The part of the CDR3 DNA that was read is TGTGCCAGCAGCTTAGGACAGGGTAACTACGAG. Translating gives CASSLGQGNYE. The whole CDR3 sequence is CASSLGQGNYEQYF.

This clone was detected many times. The CDR3 end is not reached by the read, which stops 3 residues before it; the germline J gene fills it in. The V and J genes are TRBV30 and TRBJ1-2, with no clear D. The CDR3 runs 16 residues. Germline CDR1 reads GTSNPN; CDR2 reads SVGIG (reference sequence). This CDR3 reads CAWSAGLAGNTDTYTF. The CDR3 DNA, read in part, is TGTGCCTGGAGTGCCGGACTAGCGGGGAACACAGATACC.

Ten or more counts support this clone. The read falls 3 residues short of the CDR3 end, and the missing part is taken from the germline J gene. The chain combines TRBV20-1 with TRBJ1-2, with 7 positions matching TRBD1. This CDR3 has 15 amino acids. The V and J ends lost 0 bases and 6 bases, in that order; junction bases with no gene match: 10. CDR1 is DFQATT and CDR2 is SNEGSKA in the germline V gene (reference sequence). CDR3 amino acids: CSARERQGYPDGYTF. The sequenced part of the CDR3 DNA is TGCAGTGCTAGAGAGAGACAGGGTTATCCGGATGGC.

This clone was detected ten times or more. Sequencing ends 3 residues short of the CDR3 end; the germline J gene provides the rest. V and J are TRBV20-1 and TRBJ2-1; possibly TRBD2 for D (5 bases). Between the trimmed V and J ends, which lost 5 bases and 6 bases, there was a span of 11 bases. The CDR3 is 12 amino acids. Germline V gives CDR1 DFQATT, CDR2 SNEGSKA (reference sequence). CDR3 sequence: CSAYGLPNEQFF. The sequenced CDR3 bases are TGCAGTGCTTACGGACTTCCCAATGAG.